A single sample gave rise to the 30 T cell receptor beta chains below, sequenced in a study of blood T cell repertoires in COVID-19. This table comes from immunoSEQ multiplex PCR, and its TCRdb copy is limited to in-frame clones, with some not included. The data hold some 93,000 clones, with around 79% observed a single time. The sample consisted of peripheral blood. All receptors derive from a human donor in a cohort sampled during active COVID-19.

The chain recombines TRBV5-1 with TRBJ1-1; possible D gene TRBD1, 5 bases. There are 15 residues in the CDR3. Trimming removed 2 bases from V and 0 bases from J, with 11 bases in between. The V gene's germline CDR1 is SGHRS and CDR2 YFSETQ. CDR3 sequence reads: CASSFDGRVNTEAFF. The CDR3 DNA reads as TGCGCCAGCAGCTTTGATGGCAGGGTGAACACTGAAGCTTTCTTT. Full variable domain (remainder filled in from reference TRBV5-1 and TRBJ1-1): KAGVTQTPRYLIKTRGQQVTLSCSPISGHRSVSWYQQTPGQGLQFLFEYFSETQRNKGNFPGRFSGRQFSNSRSEMNVSTLELGDSALYLCASSFDGRVNTEAFFGQGTRLTVV.

The CDR3 sequence: CATHRDRGFYSNQPQHF. The CDR3 DNA is TGTGCCACCCACCGGGACAGGGGGTTCTATAGCAATCAGCCCCAGCATTTT. The chain is built from TRBV28 and TRBJ1-5; 11 bases are shared with TRBD1. With V trimmed by 10 bases and J by 0 bases, 11 bases remained unmatched. This CDR3 is built from 17 residues. Germline V lookup: CDR1 MDHEN, CDR2 SYDVKM.

J is TRBJ2-3 and V is TRBV3-1 (or the pseudogene TRBV3-2); D not certain. Germline CDR1 LGHDT, CDR2 YNNKEL (reference sequence). Trimming left V 4 bases short and J 5 bases short, with 13 bases between. The CDR3 is 14 residues long. For the CDR3, the DNA is TGTGCCAGCAGCCGAGATACCGCGGAAGATACGCAGTATTTT. Amino acid sequence: CASSRDTAEDTQYF.

The gene calls are TRBV5-4 and TRBJ1-2; D is undetermined. This CDR3 is 12 amino acids long. Trimming pared 0 bases from V and 8 bases from J, leaving 8 bases between. Germline CDR1 and CDR2: SGHNT and YYREEE (reference sequence). CDR3 nucleotide sequence: TGTGCCAGCAGCTTGGATGTTATGGGCTACACCTTC. It translates to CASSLDVMGYTF.

This sequence joins TRBV21-1 and TRBJ2-3; the table names TRBD1, a call not compared with the DNA. TRBV21-1 is a listed pseudogene. The CDR3 loop spans 17 amino acids. CDR3 DNA sequence: TGTGCCAGCAGCAAAGTGAGGCCAGGGTACCACAAGGATACGCAGTATTTT. It encodes CASSKVRPGYHKDTQYF.

This clone was observed once. The rearrangement uses TRBV2 and TRBJ1-2; D remains ambiguous. V lost 6 bases, J lost 3 bases, and 17 bases lay in between. Germline values: CDR1 SNHLY, CDR2 FYNNEI. The CDR3 has 15 residues. CDR3 sequence reads: CASRPTHGFDYGYTF. The DNA of the CDR3 is TGTGCCAGCAGACCCACTCACGGGTTCGACTATGGCTACACCTTC.

The chain links TRBV5-4 to TRBJ2-1; TRBD2 matches at 8 bases. The CDR3 has 14 residues. V shed 4 bases, J shed 2 bases, and the junction held 2 bases outside the gene matches. Looked up from germline, CDR1 is SGHNT and CDR2 is YYREEE (reference sequence). The CDR3 reads CASSKGLAYNEQFF. The CDR3 bases are TGTGCCAGCAGCAAGGGACTAGCCTACAATGAGCAGTTCTTC. The full variable domain, with the rest looked up from reference TRBV5-4 and TRBJ2-1, is ETGVTQSPTHLIKTRGQQVTLRCSSQSGHNTVSWYQQALGQGPQFIFQYYREEENGRGNFPPRFSGLQFPNYSSELNVNALELDDSALYLCASSKGLAYNEQFFGPGTRLTVL.

The chain uses TRBV3-1 (or the pseudogene TRBV3-2) and TRBJ2-1; D unresolved. This CDR3 is 14 amino acids long. Deletions cut 3 bases from V and 7 bases from J, with 13 bases between. Germline CDR1 and CDR2: LGHDT and YNNKEL (reference sequence). CDR3 residues: CASSQLVLGNEQFF. The CDR3 nucleotides are TGTGCCAGCAGCCAGCTAGTTCTTGGTAATGAGCAGTTCTTC.

The CDR3 coding sequence is TGTGCCAGCAGCGTACGGCGACTAGCGGGAGGGAATGAGCAGTTCTTC. This translates into CASSVRRLAGGNEQFF. The chain recombines TRBV9 with TRBJ2-1, with 14 bases fitting TRBD2. With V trimmed by 1 base and J by 7 bases, 4 bases remained unmatched. The CDR3 totals 16 residues. Germline V CDR1 and CDR2: SGDLS, YYNGEE.

V and J are TRBV29-1 and TRBJ2-7; D possibly corresponds to TRBD1 (5 bases). Trimming pared 4 bases from V and 3 bases from J, leaving 16 bases between. The CDR3 sequence is 14 residues long. The germline V gene encodes CDR1 SQVTM and CDR2 ANQGSEA. The CDR3 here is CSVVPQTDFYEQYF. CDR3 DNA sequence: TGCAGCGTTGTACCCCAGACAGACTTCTACGAGCAGTACTTC.

V usage is TRBV11-3 and J usage is TRBJ2-1; 14 bases line up with TRBD2. The CDR3 spans 17 residues. J gave up 6 bases and V 0 bases, and 4 bases lay outside the gene matches. CDR1 SGHNT and CDR2 YENEEA come from the germline V gene. The DNA of the CDR3 is TGTGCCAGCAGCTTAGAGGTGGGACTAGCGGGAGCCAATGAGCAGTTCTTC. Protein: CASSLEVGLAGANEQFF.

The chain links TRBV15 to TRBJ1-3, with a weak D call TRBD1 (5 bases). Germline assignment: CDR1 LNHNV and CDR2 YYDKDF (reference sequence). This CDR3 comprises 17 residues. V gave up 0 bases and J gave up 2 bases, with 14 bases separating them. The CDR3 reads CATSRDQAGSAGNTIYF. In nucleotides, the CDR3 is TGTGCCACCAGCAGAGATCAGGCAGGGTCTGCTGGAAACACCATATATTTT. Drawing the rest from reference TRBV15 and TRBJ1-3, the complete variable domain is DAMVIQNPRYQVTQFGKPVTLSCSQTLNHNVMYWYQQKSSQAPKLLFHYYDKDFNNEADTPDNFQSRRPNTSFCFLDIRSPGLGDTAMYLCATSRDQAGSAGNTIYFGEGSWLTVV.

The chain combines TRBV18 with TRBJ2-2; perhaps TRBD2 as D (5 bases). V dropped 0 bases and J dropped 4 bases, with 9 bases sitting between them. From germline, CDR1 is KGHSH and CDR2 LQKENI. CDR3 size: 15 residues. The CDR3 DNA reads TGTGCCAGCTCACCACCTCCGGGGAGCACCGGGGAGCTGTTTTTT. It translates to CASSPPPGSTGELFF.

This clone turned up a few times. This chain connects TRBV29-1 to TRBJ2-5; no firm D call. This CDR3 comprises 11 residues. V lost 5 bases to trimming and J lost 5 bases, with 9 bases between them. Germline V gene lookup returns CDR1 SQVTM and CDR2 ANQGSEA. The CDR3 DNA follows: TGCAGCGTTAAGCCCGGGGAGACCCAGTACTTC. Protein: CSVKPGETQYF.

This clone showed up just once. The junction differs from germline at one of its ends, possibly a read error. In DNA, the CDR3 is TGTGCCAGCAGTCTATGGACAGGGGGTGGGACGGAGCTGTTTTTT. This encodes CASSLWTGGGTELFF. This chain uses TRBV28 with TRBJ2-2; TRBD1 agrees at 10 bases. Germline V lookup: CDR1 MDHEN, CDR2 SYDVKM. This CDR3 is 15 amino acids long.

V and J are TRBV5-6 and TRBJ2-4; the match to TRBD1 covers 8 bases. Losses at the gene ends were 4 bases for V and 8 bases for J; bases not matched to a gene: 8. The CDR3 has 14 residues. Germline CDR1 reads SGHDT; CDR2 reads YYEEEE. The CDR3 sequence: CASSLRTGLDIQYF. The CDR3 coding sequence is TGTGCCAGCAGCCTACGGACAGGGCTTGACATTCAGTACTTC.

This chain connects TRBV16 to TRBJ1-3, with 12 bases matching TRBD1. CDR1 and CDR2 from the germline V gene are KGHSY and FQNENV. The CDR3 has 18 amino acids. Trimming removed 2 bases from V and 3 bases from J; junction bases left unmatched: 8. The CDR3 DNA reads as TGTGCCAGCAGCCAAGTCCCGGGACAGGGGGCATATGGAAACACCATATATTTT. Residues: CASSQVPGQGAYGNTIYF.

This clone was observed a few times. This chain uses TRBV11-2 with TRBJ2-7; 12 positions agree with TRBD2. V trimming: 7 bases; J trimming: 6 bases; junction bases outside the gene matches: 4. This CDR3 contains 13 residues. The germline V gene encodes CDR1 SGHAT and CDR2 FQNNGV. The CDR3 reads CASIETSGSEQYF. The CDR3 DNA follows: TGTGCCAGCATCGAGACTAGCGGGAGCGAGCAGTACTTC.

V usage is TRBV6-1 and J usage is TRBJ2-2, with TRBD2 as a possible D gene (6 bases). The CDR3 covers 16 residues. The germline CDR1 and CDR2 sequences are MNHNS and SASEGT. Between the trimmed V and J ends, which lost 4 bases and 0 bases, there was a span of 12 bases. The CDR3 loop is CASSGSGHPNTGELFF. DNA of the CDR3: TGTGCCAGCAGTGGTAGCGGCCACCCGAACACCGGGGAGCTGTTTTTT.

The chain joins TRBV14 to TRBJ1-3, with D perhaps matching TRBD1 (6 bases). The CDR3 totals 14 residues. The germline V gene has CDR1 SGHDN and CDR2 FVKESK. V shed 2 bases and J shed 4 bases, with 9 bases lying between them. The DNA of the CDR3 is TGTGCCAGCAGCCAATCCAGGGGAGGAAACACCATATATTTT. Translating gives CASSQSRGGNTIYF.

The chain is built from TRBV3-1 (or the pseudogene TRBV3-2) and TRBJ2-1, with 7 bases that match TRBD2. The V segment lost 5 bases and the J segment 8 bases; nucleotides outside the gene matches: 6. Germline assignment: CDR1 LGHDT and CDR2 YNNKEL (reference sequence). The CDR3 loop spans 13 amino acids. CDR3 region: CASSGRARDEQFF. The CDR3 nucleotides read TGTGCCAGCAGCGGGAGGGCCAGGGATGAGCAGTTCTTC.

This clone occurred once. CDR3 amino acids: CATSALGTPQPQHF. CDR3 in DNA: TGTGCCACCAGCGCCTTGGGGACACCTCAGCCCCAGCATTTT. This chain joins TRBV15 and TRBJ1-5; the D gene is possibly TRBD1 (6 bases). Between the trimmed V and J ends, which lost 5 bases and 6 bases, there was a span of 14 bases. The CDR3 is 14 residues long. The germline gives CDR1 LNHNV, CDR2 YYDKDF (reference sequence).

The J gene is TRBJ1-2, the V gene TRBV19; 7 bases fit TRBD1. Losses at the gene ends were 6 bases for V and 7 bases for J; bases not matched to a gene: 8. From germline, CDR1 is LNHDA and CDR2 SQIVND (reference sequence). The CDR3 length is 13 residues. The CDR3 region has the DNA TGTGCCAGTAGCGTCGACAGGGCTGGTGGCTACACCTTC. It yields the protein CASSVDRAGGYTF.

This chain joins TRBV28 and TRBJ1-6; TRBD1 matches at 11 bases. The trim removed 0 bases at V and 9 bases at J, leaving 4 bases unmatched. Looked up from germline, CDR1 is MDHEN and CDR2 is SYDVKM. The CDR3 covers 16 residues. The chain's CDR3 is CASSLWRTGGSSPLHF. The CDR3 DNA reads as TGTGCCAGCAGTTTATGGAGGACAGGGGGCTCTTCACCCCTCCACTTT.

CDR3 residues: CATSRELRSLEAFF. The CDR3 DNA sequence: TGTGCCACCAGCAGAGAACTAAGGAGCCTAGAAGCTTTCTTT. The chain recombines TRBV15 with TRBJ1-1; D uncertain. The CDR3 totals 14 residues. Deletions cut 0 bases from V and 8 bases from J, with 13 bases between. Germline V gene sequence: CDR1 LNHNV, CDR2 YYDKDF (reference sequence).

V is TRBV5-1 and J is TRBJ2-7; possible D gene TRBD1, 8 bases. The CDR3 loop spans 16 amino acids. The germline V gene encodes CDR1 SGHRS and CDR2 YFSETQ. Deletions cut 0 bases from V and 4 bases from J, with 17 bases between. The DNA for the CDR3 is TGCGCCAGCAGCTTGGGCATTACAGGGGGGGTTTACGAGCAGTACTTC. This translates into CASSLGITGGVYEQYF.

A note on this clone: An end of the junction does not agree with germline; a read error may underlie this. The chain joins TRBV11-2 to TRBJ1-2; 9 bases agree with TRBD1. The CDR3 extends over 12 amino acids. Germline V gives CDR1 SGHAT, CDR2 FQNNGV. CDR3 bases: TGTGCCAGCAGCTTAGCTCCGGGACAGGGAGCCTTC. Amino acids: CASSLAPGQGAF.

A single count supports this clone. The chain employs TRBV24-1 and TRBJ2-2; 7 nucleotides align to TRBD1. The germline CDR1 and CDR2 sequences are KGHDR and SFDVKD. J gave up 6 bases and V 9 bases, and 6 bases lay outside the gene matches. This CDR3 comprises 13 residues. This chain's CDR3 is CATGTEKPGELFF. CDR3 coding DNA: TGTGCCACCGGGACAGAAAAGCCCGGGGAGCTGTTTTTT.

The genes are TRBV28 and TRBJ1-1, with D perhaps matching TRBD1 (5 bases). This CDR3 is built from 11 residues. Germline V CDR1 and CDR2: MDHEN, SYDVKM. CDR3: CGGRRGTEAFF. The CDR3 bases are TGTGGGGGTCGAAGGGGCACTGAAGCTTTCTTT.

The rearrangement uses TRBV10-2 and TRBJ1-6; TRBD1 matches 7 bases. Germline values: CDR1 WSHSY, CDR2 SAAADI. Trimming at V came to 6 bases and at J to 10 bases, leaving 6 bases not matched to a gene. The CDR3 covers 13 residues. CDR3: CASRTGPESPLHF. The CDR3 DNA follows: TGCGCCAGCAGGACAGGGCCAGAGTCACCCCTCCACTTT.